These 7 T cell receptor beta chains originate from one sample sequenced in a study of shared clonotypes between healthy human individuals. Sequenced by immunoSEQ multiplex PCR; TCRdb stores in-frame clones only, minus some. The table shows about 2.4 million clones, with approximately 94% occurring only once. The sequenced sample consisted of naive CD4+ T cells from PBMCs. This sample's subset: CD45RA+ positively selected. Receptors originate from a man between 18 and 35 years old in good health. Some clones in this sample may be carry-over from other donors' samples.

The rearrangement links TRBV6-1 to TRBJ2-3, with TRBD1 matching over 9 bases. The CDR3 consists of 14 residues. The V and J ends lost 6 bases and 6 bases, in that order; junction bases with no gene match: 7. CDR1 and CDR2 (germline): MNHNS, SASEGT. The CDR3 is CASRPDRGFDTQYF. Here the CDR3 DNA reads TGTGCCAGCAGGCCGGACAGGGGTTTTGATACGCAGTATTTT.

This clone was picked up one time. V and J are TRBV28 and TRBJ1-1, with 7 bases identical to TRBD1. J gave up 3 bases and V 8 bases, and 3 bases lay outside the gene matches. CDR1 is MDHEN and CDR2 is SYDVKM in the germline V gene. There are 12 residues in the CDR3. In DNA, the CDR3 is TGTGCCAGCGTCAGGGGGGACACTGAAGCTTTCTTT. The encoded protein is CASVRGDTEAFF.

This sequence joins TRBV4-2 and TRBJ1-1; 9 positions agree with TRBD1. Germline-derived CDR1 and CDR2 are LGHNA and YNFKEQ. Trimming removed 4 bases from V and 0 bases from J; junction bases left unmatched: 12. The CDR3 runs 18 residues. The CDR3 DNA is TGTGCCAGCAGCCGCTTTGGCGGGACAGGGTACATGAACACTGAAGCTTTCTTT. Its protein product is CASSRFGGTGYMNTEAFF.

The chain couples TRBV5-1 to TRBJ1-4, with D unresolved. V was cut by 0 bases and J by 5 bases, with 14 bases left in between. Germline CDR1 and CDR2: SGHRS and YFSETQ. This CDR3 spans 16 amino acids. The CDR3 region is CASSLDSSRENEKLFF. The CDR3 nucleotides are TGCGCCAGCAGCTTGGACTCGTCGAGGGAGAATGAAAAACTGTTTTTT.

This sequence joins TRBV5-1 and TRBJ2-2, with 7 positions matching TRBD2. V trimming: 2 bases; J trimming: 4 bases; junction bases outside the gene matches: 8. Looked up from germline, CDR1 is SGHRS and CDR2 is YFSETQ. The CDR3 is made up of 16 amino acids. The CDR3 loop is CASSLAPGLPTGELFF. The CDR3 nucleotides are TGCGCCAGCAGCTTAGCCCCGGGACTACCCACCGGGGAGCTGTTTTTT.

This clone was counted between two and nine times. The chain couples TRBV5-4 to TRBJ2-7, with a weak D call TRBD1 (6 bases). Germline-derived CDR1 and CDR2 are SGHNT and YYREEE (reference sequence). This CDR3 is 13 amino acids long. The ends were cut back, 3 bases at V and 3 bases at J, with 10 bases in the middle. CDR3 coding DNA: TGTGCCAGCAGCTCCCAGGACAGCTACGAGCAGTACTTC. Translating it yields CASSSQDSYEQYF.

For this clone: Other DNA sequences within the sample encode an identical CDR3. The DNA of the CDR3 is TGCGCCAGCAGCTTCGGACAGCTTAACTATGGCTACACCTTC. Protein sequence: CASSFGQLNYGYTF. The chain recombines TRBV5-1 with TRBJ1-2, with TRBD1 as a possible D gene (6 bases). The CDR3 is 14 residues long. Germline lookup yields CDR1 SGHRS and CDR2 YFSETQ. The ends were cut back, 2 bases at V and 1 base at J, with 9 bases in the middle.